The 20 T cell receptor beta chains in this list originate from one sample, sequenced in a study of monozygotic twins with cystic fibrosis. Generated by immunoSEQ multiplex PCR, the TCRdb table keeps only in-frame clones and is missing some. The sample lists 7,500 to 9,500 clones; 94% were seen once. Sequencing was done on a sample of blood. The receptors were gathered from a boy younger than 10 with cystic fibrosis.

The V and J genes are TRBV4-2 and TRBJ1-5; TRBD1 matches at 7 bases. Looked up from germline, CDR1 is LGHNA and CDR2 is YNFKEQ. The CDR3 spans 17 residues. Trimming took 1 base from V and 3 from J; bases not matched to a gene: 9. CDR3 amino acids: CASSQGFGDSNNQPQHF. The CDR3 bases are TGTGCCAGCAGCCAAGGTTTTGGGGACAGTAACAATCAGCCCCAGCATTTT.

This clone was found once. This chain links TRBV11-2 with TRBJ2-7; D may be TRBD1 (5 bases). This CDR3 spans 17 amino acids. The V and J ends lost 0 bases and 2 bases respectively, with 17 bases between them. In germline, CDR1 is SGHAT, CDR2 FQNNGV. DNA for the CDR3: TGTGCCAGCAGCTTAGATCCCGAGACAGAGTCTGCCTACGAGCAGTACTTC. Protein: CASSLDPETESAYEQYF.

The V gene is TRBV6-5, the J gene TRBJ1-1; no clear D gene. The CDR3 is 12 residues long. In germline, CDR1 is MNHEY, CDR2 SVGAGI. The germline V and J ends were trimmed by 4 bases and 3 bases, with 6 bases remaining between them. CDR3 coding DNA: TGTGCCAGCAGTTCGGGAGACACTGAAGCTTTCTTT. It is translated as CASSSGDTEAFF.

In this sample, this clone turned up once. The J gene is TRBJ2-7, the V gene TRBV18; TRBD2 is a possible D gene (6 bases). The CDR3 contains 15 residues. The V end lost 1 base, the J end lost 3 bases, and 13 bases lay between the germline ends. CDR1 is KGHSH and CDR2 is LQKENI in the germline V gene. The CDR3 sequence: CASSPQSLGGYEQYF. The CDR3 DNA is TGTGCCAGCTCACCACAGAGTCTCGGGGGCTACGAGCAGTACTTC.

J is TRBJ2-1 and V is TRBV25-1; possibly TRBD2 for D (6 bases). CDR1 and CDR2 (germline): MGHDK, SYGVNS. CDR3 length equals 15 residues. V was shortened by 6 bases and J by 3 bases, with 15 bases between the two germline ends. This CDR3 reads CASRSPGLFYNEQFF. The CDR3 region has the DNA TGTGCCAGCAGATCACCGGGACTTTTCTACAATGAGCAGTTCTTC.

This chain connects TRBV15 to TRBJ2-7; no definite D call. Per germline, CDR1 LNHNV and CDR2 YYDKDF (reference sequence). The length of the CDR3 is 14 residues. V gave up 0 bases and J gave up 3 bases, with 9 bases separating them. The CDR3 here is CATSRDRSFYEQYF. The CDR3 DNA sequence: TGTGCCACCAGCAGAGATCGGAGTTTCTACGAGCAGTACTTC.

This chain connects TRBV5-6 to TRBJ2-3; D ambiguous. Germline V gene data show CDR1 as SGHDT and CDR2 as YYEEEE. V lost 4 bases, J lost 1 base, and 10 bases lay in between. The CDR3 is made up of 14 amino acids. The CDR3 nucleotides are TGTGCCAGCAGCAGGATAGGGCGCACAGATACGCAGTATTTT. It yields the protein CASSRIGRTDTQYF.

V is TRBV19 and J is TRBJ1-6; D is unclear. There are 12 residues in the CDR3. Germline-derived CDR1 and CDR2 are LNHDA and SQIVND (reference sequence). Trimming removed 3 bases at V and 6 bases at J, with 3 bases between. CDR3 in DNA: TGTGCCAGTAGTATGGGTAATTCACCCCTCCACTTT. Protein product: CASSMGNSPLHF.

V and J are TRBV15 and TRBJ1-2, with D uncertain. The CDR3 is 13 residues long. Looked up from germline, CDR1 is LNHNV and CDR2 is YYDKDF (reference sequence). Trimming shortened V by 0 bases and J by 4 bases, and 6 bases separated the two germline ends. DNA for the CDR3: TGTGCCACCAGCAGAGAAGCGCTCTATGGCTACACCTTC. Encoded protein: CATSREALYGYTF. Complete variable domain (other parts from reference TRBV15 and TRBJ1-2): DAMVIQNPRYQVTQFGKPVTLSCSQTLNHNVMYWYQQKSSQAPKLLFHYYDKDFNNEADTPDNFQSRRPNTSFCFLDIRSPGLGDTAMYLCATSREALYGYTFGSGTRLTVV.

This chain joins TRBV6-1 and TRBJ2-5; perhaps TRBD2 as D (7 bases). The germline V and J ends were trimmed by 2 bases and 1 base, with 11 bases remaining between them. CDR3 length: 15 residues. CDR1 is MNHNS, CDR2 SASEGT, per germline. The CDR3: CASSESAGAQETQYF. Written as DNA, the CDR3 is TGTGCCAGCAGTGAATCGGCGGGGGCCCAAGAGACCCAGTACTTC.

This clone has just one count. This rearrangement joins TRBV27 to TRBJ2-7; D unresolved. The CDR3 totals 14 residues. Germline CDR1 is MNHEY and CDR2 is SMNVEV (reference sequence). Trimming pared 8 bases from V and 6 bases from J, leaving 20 bases between. The chain's CDR3 is CASSPGQAKGEQYF. Here the CDR3 DNA reads TGTGCCAGCTCCCCCGGGCAGGCGAAGGGCGAGCAGTACTTC.

The chain joins TRBV7-9 to TRBJ1-2; D remains unclear. V was shortened by 3 bases and J by 8 bases, with 16 bases between the two germline ends. This CDR3 has 14 residues. The germline CDR1 and CDR2 sequences are SEHNR and FQNEAQ (reference sequence). The CDR3 reads CASSLYDFKVGYTF. The CDR3 DNA reads as TGTGCCAGCAGCTTGTACGACTTCAAGGTCGGCTACACCTTC.

V and J are TRBV2 and TRBJ2-5; 10 nucleotides agree with TRBD1. Germline CDR1 is SNHLY and CDR2 is FYNNEI. This CDR3 is 14 amino acids long. The trim removed 3 bases at V and 3 bases at J, leaving 1 base unmatched. The CDR3 loop is CASSEGQGKETQYF. CDR3 DNA sequence: TGTGCCAGCAGTGAGGGACAGGGGAAAGAGACCCAGTACTTC. Full variable domain (remainder filled in from reference TRBV2 and TRBJ2-5): EPEVTQTPSHQVTQMGQEVILRCVPISNHLYFYWYRQILGQKVEFLVSFYNNEISEKSEIFDDQFSVERPDGSNFTLKIRSTKLEDSAMYFCASSEGQGKETQYFGPGTRLLVL.

The chain combines TRBV27 with TRBJ1-2; D ambiguous. Looked up from germline, CDR1 is MNHEY and CDR2 is SMNVEV (reference sequence). This CDR3 region has 18 residues. The V and J ends lost 2 bases and 7 bases respectively, with 26 bases between them. The CDR3 nucleotides are TGTGCCAGCAGTTTAAACAGCCGCGAAGTGGGCTGGGGTGGTGGCTACACCTTC. This gives the protein CASSLNSREVGWGGGYTF.

The genes are TRBV7-6 and TRBJ2-2, with D possibly matching TRBD2 (6 bases). This CDR3 contains 15 residues. V was clipped by 0 bases and J by 5 bases, with 10 bases between them. CDR1 and CDR2 from the germline V gene are SGHVS and FNYEAQ. The CDR3 region is CASSLAGGETGELFF. CDR3 nucleotide sequence: TGTGCCAGCAGCTTAGCGGGGGGAGAAACCGGGGAGCTGTTTTTT.

The genes are TRBV13 and TRBJ2-1; tentative D call: TRBD1 (6 bases). Trimming took off 3 bases at V and 5 bases at J, with 11 bases between the two ends. Germline lookup yields CDR1 PRHDT and CDR2 FYEKMQ (reference sequence). The CDR3 loop spans 14 amino acids. CDR3 nucleotides: TGTGCCAGCAGCTTCTGGGACACCGACAATGAGCAGTTCTTC. Translating it yields CASSFWDTDNEQFF. The full variable domain, its missing parts supplied by reference TRBV13 and TRBJ2-1, is AAGVIQSPRHLIKEKRETATLKCYPIPRHDTVYWYQQGPGQDPQFLISFYEKMQSDKGSIPDRFSAQQFSDYHSELNMSSLELGDSALYFCASSFWDTDNEQFFGPGTRLTVL.

The chain couples TRBV5-6 to TRBJ2-2, with D uncertain. Germline CDR1 and CDR2: SGHDT and YYEEEE. This CDR3 is 13 amino acids long. Trimming took 2 bases from V and 9 from J, leaving 11 bases between them. The CDR3 loop is CASSFLGSWELFF. The DNA of the CDR3 is TGTGCCAGCAGCTTTCTAGGTAGCTGGGAGCTGTTTTTT.

The chain couples TRBV9 to TRBJ1-2; D perhaps matches TRBD1 (5 bases). Trimming left V 4 bases short and J 4 bases short, with 14 bases between. CDR3 length: 14 residues. The germline gives CDR1 SGDLS, CDR2 YYNGEE. The CDR3 nucleotides are TGTGCCAGCAGCCCCGGGGGGGGGTTCTATGGCTACACCTTC. As protein: CASSPGGGFYGYTF.

V and J are TRBV27 and TRBJ1-5; 8 bases match TRBD1. Germline lookup yields CDR1 MNHEY and CDR2 SMNVEV (reference sequence). CDR3 size: 14 residues. Germline trimming cut 5 bases from V and 5 bases from J; bases unmatched to any gene: 5. As DNA, the CDR3 is TGTGCCAGCAGTCAAACAGGGGGGGATCAGCCCCAGCATTTT. This sequence encodes CASSQTGGDQPQHF.

The V and J genes are TRBV5-1 and TRBJ2-2, with D possibly TRBD1 on 5 matching bases. The germline V and J ends were trimmed by 4 bases and 3 bases, with 16 bases remaining between them. CDR1 is SGHRS, CDR2 YFSETQ, per germline. This CDR3 contains 16 residues. In DNA, the CDR3 is TGCGCCAGCAGCCCTGAGGCTCCCAGGGACACCGGGGAGCTGTTTTTT. It specifies CASSPEAPRDTGELFF.